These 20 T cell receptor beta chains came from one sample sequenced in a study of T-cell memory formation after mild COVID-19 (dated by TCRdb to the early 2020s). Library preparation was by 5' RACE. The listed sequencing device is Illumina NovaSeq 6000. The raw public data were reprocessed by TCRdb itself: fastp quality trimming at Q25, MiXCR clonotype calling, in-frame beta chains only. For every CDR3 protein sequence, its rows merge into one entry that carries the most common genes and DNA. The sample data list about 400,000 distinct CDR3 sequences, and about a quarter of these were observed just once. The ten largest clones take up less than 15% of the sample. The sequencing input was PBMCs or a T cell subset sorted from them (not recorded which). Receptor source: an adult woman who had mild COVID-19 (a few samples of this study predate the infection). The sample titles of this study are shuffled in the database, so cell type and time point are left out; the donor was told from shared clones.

DNA for the CDR3: TGTGCCATCAAACTGGATAGCGGGAGTCGGTACGAGCAGTACTTC. This sequence encodes CAIKLDSGSRYEQYF. The J gene is TRBJ2-7, the V gene TRBV10-3; 9 bases map to TRBD2. This CDR3 is built from 15 residues. Looked up from germline, CDR1 is ENHRY and CDR2 is SYGVKD. The trim removed 7 bases at V and 4 bases at J, leaving 11 bases unmatched.

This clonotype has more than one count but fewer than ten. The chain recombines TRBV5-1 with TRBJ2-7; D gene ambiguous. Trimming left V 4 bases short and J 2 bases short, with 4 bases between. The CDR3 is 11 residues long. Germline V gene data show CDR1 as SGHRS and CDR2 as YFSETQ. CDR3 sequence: CASSTAYEQYF. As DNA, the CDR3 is TGCGCCAGCAGCACAGCCTACGAGCAGTACTTC.

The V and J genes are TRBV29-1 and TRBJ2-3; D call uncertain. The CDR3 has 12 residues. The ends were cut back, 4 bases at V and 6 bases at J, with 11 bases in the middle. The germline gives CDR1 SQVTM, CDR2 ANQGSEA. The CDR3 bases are TGCAGCGTTGTTTTCGTTCGGGATACGCAGTATTTT. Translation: CSVVFVRDTQYF.

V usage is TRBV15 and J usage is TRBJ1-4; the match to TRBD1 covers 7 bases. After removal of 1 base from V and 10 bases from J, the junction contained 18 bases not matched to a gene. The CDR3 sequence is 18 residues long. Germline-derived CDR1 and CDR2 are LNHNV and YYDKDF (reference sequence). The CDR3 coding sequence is TGTGCCACCAGCAGAGCGTGGACAGGCGACGCAACTTTTCTAAAACTGTTTTTT. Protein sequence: CATSRAWTGDATFLKLFF. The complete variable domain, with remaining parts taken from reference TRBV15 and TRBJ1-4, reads DAMVIQNPRYQVTQFGKPVTLSCSQTLNHNVMYWYQQKSSQAPKLLFHYYDKDFNNEADTPDNFQSRRPNTSFCFLDIRSPGLGDTAMYLCATSRAWTGDATFLKLFFGSGTQLSVL.

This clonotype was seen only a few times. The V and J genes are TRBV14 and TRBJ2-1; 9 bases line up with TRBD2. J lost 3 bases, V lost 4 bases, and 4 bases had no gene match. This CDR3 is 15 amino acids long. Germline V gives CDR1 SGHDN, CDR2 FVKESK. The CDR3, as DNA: TGTGCCAGCAGCCCCGGACTAGCGTTCTACAATGAGCAGTTCTTC. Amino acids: CASSPGLAFYNEQFF.

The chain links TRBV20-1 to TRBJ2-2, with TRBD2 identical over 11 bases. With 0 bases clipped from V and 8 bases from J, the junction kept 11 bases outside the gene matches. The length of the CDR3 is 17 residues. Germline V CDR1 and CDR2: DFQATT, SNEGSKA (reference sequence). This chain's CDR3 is CSARDELAGVLTGELFF. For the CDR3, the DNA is TGCAGTGCTAGAGATGAACTAGCGGGAGTTTTAACTGGGGAGCTGTTTTTT.

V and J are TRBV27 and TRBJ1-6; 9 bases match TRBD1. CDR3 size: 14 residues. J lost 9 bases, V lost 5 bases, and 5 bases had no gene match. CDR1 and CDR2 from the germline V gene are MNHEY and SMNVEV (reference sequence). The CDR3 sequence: CASSPDRGGSPLHF. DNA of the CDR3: TGTGCCAGCAGTCCCGACAGGGGGGGTTCACCCCTCCACTTT.

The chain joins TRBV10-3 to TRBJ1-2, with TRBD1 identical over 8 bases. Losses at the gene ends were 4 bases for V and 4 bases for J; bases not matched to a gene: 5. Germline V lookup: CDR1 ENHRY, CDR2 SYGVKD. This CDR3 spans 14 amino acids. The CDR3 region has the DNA TGTGCCATCAGTGGGACAGGGAACATCTATGGCTACACCTTC. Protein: CAISGTGNIYGYTF.

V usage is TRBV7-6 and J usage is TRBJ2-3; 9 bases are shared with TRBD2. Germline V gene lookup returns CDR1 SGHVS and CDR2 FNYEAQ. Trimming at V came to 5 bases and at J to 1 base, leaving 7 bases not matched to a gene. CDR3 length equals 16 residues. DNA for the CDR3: TGTGCCAGCAGCCTATGGACTAGCGATGGCACAGATACGCAGTATTTT. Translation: CASSLWTSDGTDTQYF. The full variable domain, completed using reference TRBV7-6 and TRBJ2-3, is GAGVSQSPRYKVTKRGQDVALRCDPISGHVSLYWYRQALGQGPEFLTYFNYEAQQDKSGLPNDRFSAERPEGSISTLTIQRTEQRDSAMYRCASSLWTSDGTDTQYFGPGTRLTVL.

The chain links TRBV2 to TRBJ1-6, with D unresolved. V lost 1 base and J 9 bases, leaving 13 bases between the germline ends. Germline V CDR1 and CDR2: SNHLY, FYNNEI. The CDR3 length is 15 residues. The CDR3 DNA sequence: TGTGCCAGCAGTGAAGGGCCACCCGTAGCTTCACCCCTCCACTTT. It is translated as CASSEGPPVASPLHF. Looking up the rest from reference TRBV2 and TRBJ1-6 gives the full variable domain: EPEVTQTPSHQVTQMGQEVILRCVPISNHLYFYWYRQILGQKVEFLVSFYNNEISEKSEIFDDQFSVERPDGSNFTLKIRSTKLEDSAMYFCASSEGPPVASPLHFGNGTRLTVT.

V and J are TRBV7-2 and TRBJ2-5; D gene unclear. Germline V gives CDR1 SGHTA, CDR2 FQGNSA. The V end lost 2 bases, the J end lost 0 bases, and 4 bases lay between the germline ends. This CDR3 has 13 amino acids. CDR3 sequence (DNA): TGTGCCAGCAGCTTAAGCGACCAAGAGACCCAGTACTTC. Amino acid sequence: CASSLSDQETQYF.

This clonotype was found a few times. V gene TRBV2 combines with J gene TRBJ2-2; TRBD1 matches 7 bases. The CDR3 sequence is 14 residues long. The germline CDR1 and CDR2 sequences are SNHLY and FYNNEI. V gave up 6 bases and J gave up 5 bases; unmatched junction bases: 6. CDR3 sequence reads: CASSVTGSTGELFF. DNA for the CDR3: TGTGCCAGCAGCGTGACAGGGTCGACCGGGGAGCTGTTTTTT.

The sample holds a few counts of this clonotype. The CDR3 sequence: CASSPRVATYNEQFF. The CDR3 DNA reads as TGCGCCAGCAGCCCTCGAGTAGCCACTTACAATGAGCAGTTCTTC. The chain links TRBV5-1 to TRBJ2-1, with D hard to call. V lost 4 bases and J lost 4, with 15 bases in between. Per the germline V gene, CDR1 is SGHRS and CDR2 is YFSETQ. The CDR3 extends over 15 amino acids.

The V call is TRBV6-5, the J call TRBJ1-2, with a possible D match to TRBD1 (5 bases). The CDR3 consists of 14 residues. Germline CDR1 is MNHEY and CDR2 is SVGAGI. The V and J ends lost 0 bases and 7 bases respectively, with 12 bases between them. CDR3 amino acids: CASSYSNRGFGYTF. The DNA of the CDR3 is TGTGCCAGCAGTTACTCGAATAGGGGCTTTGGCTACACCTTC.

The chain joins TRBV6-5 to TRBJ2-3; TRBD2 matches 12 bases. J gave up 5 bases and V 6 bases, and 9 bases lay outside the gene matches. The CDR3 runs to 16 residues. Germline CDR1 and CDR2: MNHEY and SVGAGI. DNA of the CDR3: TGTGCCAGCAGATCCACTAGCGGGAGGTCGGGAGATACGCAGTATTTT. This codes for CASRSTSGRSGDTQYF.

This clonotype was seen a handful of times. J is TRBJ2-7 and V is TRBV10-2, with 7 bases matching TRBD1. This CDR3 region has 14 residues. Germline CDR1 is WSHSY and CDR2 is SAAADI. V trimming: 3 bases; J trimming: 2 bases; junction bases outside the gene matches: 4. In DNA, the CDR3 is TGCGCCAGCAGTGACGCGCAGGGGGCCTACGAGCAGTACTTC. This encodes CASSDAQGAYEQYF.

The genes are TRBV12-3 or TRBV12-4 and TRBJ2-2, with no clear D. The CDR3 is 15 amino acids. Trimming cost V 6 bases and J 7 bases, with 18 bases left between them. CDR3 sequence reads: CASSPARVRIGELFF. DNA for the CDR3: TGTGCCAGCAGCCCAGCTAGGGTTCGAATCGGGGAGCTGTTTTTT.

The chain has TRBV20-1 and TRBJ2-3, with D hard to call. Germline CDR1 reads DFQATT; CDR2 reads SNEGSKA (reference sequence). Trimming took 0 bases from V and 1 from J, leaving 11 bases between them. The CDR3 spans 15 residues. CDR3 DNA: TGCAGTGCTAGAGATCAAGGCAAAGGCACAGATACGCAGTATTTT. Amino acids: CSARDQGKGTDTQYF.

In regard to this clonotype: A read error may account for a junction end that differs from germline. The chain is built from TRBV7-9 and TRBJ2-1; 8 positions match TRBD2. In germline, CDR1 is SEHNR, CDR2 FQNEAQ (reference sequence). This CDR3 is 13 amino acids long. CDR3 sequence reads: CASSATSDNEQFF. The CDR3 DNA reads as TGCGCCAGCAGCGCGACTAGCGACAATGAGCAGTTCTTC.

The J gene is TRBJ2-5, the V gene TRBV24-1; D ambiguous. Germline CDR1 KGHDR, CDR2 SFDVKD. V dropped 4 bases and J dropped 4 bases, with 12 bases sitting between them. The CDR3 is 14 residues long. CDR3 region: CATSDFDWGETQYF. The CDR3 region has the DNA TGTGCCACCAGTGACTTCGACTGGGGAGAGACCCAGTACTTC.